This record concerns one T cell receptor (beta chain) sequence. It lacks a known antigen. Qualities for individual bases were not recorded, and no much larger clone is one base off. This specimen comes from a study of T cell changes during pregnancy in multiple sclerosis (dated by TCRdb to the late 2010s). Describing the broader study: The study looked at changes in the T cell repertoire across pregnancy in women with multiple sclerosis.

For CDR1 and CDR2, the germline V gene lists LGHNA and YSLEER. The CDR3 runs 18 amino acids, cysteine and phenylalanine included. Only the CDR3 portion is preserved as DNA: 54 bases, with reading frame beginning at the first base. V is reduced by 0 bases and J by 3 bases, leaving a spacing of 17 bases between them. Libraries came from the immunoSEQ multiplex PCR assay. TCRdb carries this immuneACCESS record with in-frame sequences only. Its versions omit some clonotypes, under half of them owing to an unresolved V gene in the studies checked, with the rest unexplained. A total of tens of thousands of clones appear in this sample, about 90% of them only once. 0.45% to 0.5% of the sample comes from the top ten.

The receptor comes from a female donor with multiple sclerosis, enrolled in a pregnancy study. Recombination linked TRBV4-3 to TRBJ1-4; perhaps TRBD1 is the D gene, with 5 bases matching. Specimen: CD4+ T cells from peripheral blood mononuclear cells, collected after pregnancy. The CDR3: CASSQDSPAPGANEKLFF. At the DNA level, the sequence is TGCGCCAGCAGCCAAGATTCCCCCGCGCCGGGGGCTAATGAAAAACTGTTTTTT.